This T cell receptor beta chain derives from a study of CD8+ T cells in alopecia areata (dated by TCRdb to the late 2010s). Background for the entire study: Treated patients were enrolled in an open-label pilot trial of oral tofacitinib, 5 to 10 mg twice daily, for moderate-to-severe alopecia areata. In treated patients, disease severity was measured using the SALT score, which gives the percentage of scalp surface area affected. The study used high-throughput TCRbeta sequencing to examine T cell clonal expansion in alopecia areata, in both the C3H/HeJ mouse model and human patients. Tofacitinib was administered for 6 to 18 months, and 6 months of follow-up off drug were then conducted to assess delayed response and recurrence. Biopsies were taken from tofacitinib-treated patients at baseline and at 4 and 24 weeks of treatment, and a later scalp biopsy was taken in several of the tofacitinib-treated patients. RNA was extracted with the PAXgene miRNA kit for fixed scalp, the miRNeasy kit for PBMCs, and the RNeasy kit for mouse skin. TCRbeta CDR3 regions were amplified by immunoSEQ multiplex PCR with 35 Vbeta forward and 13 Jbeta reverse primers. In humans, TCRbeta sequencing was performed on scalp tissue and on sorted CD4+ and CD8+ peripheral blood T cells from healthy controls and from patients with patchy or totalis/universalis alopecia areata. Scalp clonality was compared across normal scalp (n=4), patchy alopecia areata scalp (n=8), and alopecia totalis/universalis scalp (n=8).

The germline V gene encodes CDR1 MGHDK and CDR2 SYGVNS. Deletion took 3 bases off V and 2 bases off J, with a span of 7 bases between the germline ends. The CDR3 covers 13 residues, taking in both the cysteine and the phenylalanine. CDR3 DNA is the only sequence kept; it has 39 bases, read in frame from the first base. This clone has just a few counts. This receptor's antigen is unknown. The sample holds no much larger clone one base away, and base qualities are not on file. Study-wide conclusions, independent of this receptor: Many expanded lesional clones were found to persist in scalp and blood during tofacitinib treatment, and relapse after treatment cessation may be partly explained by this persistence. Scalp TCR repertoire analysis is complicated because resident alphabeta T cells in normal human skin are also sequenced, whereas mouse skin is dominated by gammadelta T cells. TCR sequences shared between patients were less clear than in mice, possibly partly because of HLA diversity in the patient population. Scalp clonality and the number of expanded CD8+ clones among the top 100 scalp clones were significantly decreased by tofacitinib. Because the treated cohort was small and had only one nonresponder, larger studies are needed to examine links between baseline CD8+ expansion and response. Compared with normal scalp, lesional scalp had higher clonality and more expanded CD8+ clones, particularly in alopecia totalis/universalis, a pattern that suggests antigenic drive.

The time point label on this specimen signifies: about 25 weeks on oral tofacitinib. Read against the paper, the sample's treatment or condition label means: oral pan-JAK inhibitor, 5-10 mg twice daily. Peripheral blood and lesional scalp punch biopsies were obtained from patients with alopecia areata. PBMCs were isolated by density centrifugation and stained for CD3, CD4 and CD8, after which CD4+ and CD8+ T cells were sorted on a FACSAria. Library generation was performed with the immunoSEQ multiplex PCR assay. RNA was extracted from all samples and reverse transcribed into cDNA, which served as template for TCR sequencing. First-strand cDNA was synthesized with SuperScript III using a 2:1 mix of oligo-dT and random hexamers. A synthetic immune receptor repertoire was used to assess amplification bias, and residual bias was removed computationally. In the authors' own workflow: After raw reads were preprocessed to remove errors, the CDR3 was defined following IMGT conventions as running from the conserved cysteine to phenylalanine. To get clonality, Shannon entropy was normalized by log2 of the number of productive unique TCRs and the result was subtracted from 1. Whether each scalp clone was CD4 or CD8 was inferred by checking scalp TCRbeta sequences against the CD4 and CD8 repertoires from sorted blood. TCRdb limited this immuneACCESS table to in-frame rearrangements with V and J called. A share of clones is missing; checked studies link under half to unresolved V genes, and the rest is unexplained. V and J calls plus clone size are reproduced from that table; the DNA served to infer D and trimming. The table for this sample lists around 110,000 clones; around three fifths of them were counted only once. The top ten constitute about 12% of the sample.

This receptor was taken from a human donor with alopecia areata. The sample here was CD8+ T cells sorted from blood, taken at week 24, from a patient treated with tofacitinib. The rearranged chain carries TRBV25-1 and TRBJ1-2; the D gene identity is not certain. The CDR3 reads CASSDSANYGYTF. The nucleotide sequence reads TGTGCCAGCAGTGACTCAGCGAACTATGGCTACACCTTC.